What follows describes a single T cell receptor beta chain. The data belong to a study of blood T cells in healthy people across ages. Alongside a J-beta primer mix, a sample-barcoded 5' primer served in a second PCR lasting 7 to 11 cycles. TCRdb independently ran MiXCR on the 5' RACE reads; one entry per CDR3 protein. The profile shows some 920,000 distinct CDR3 sequences, roughly 51% of them singletons. V was clipped by 2 bases and J by 0 bases; unmatched bases: 4. CDR3 length equals 15 residues. The germline gives CDR1 GTSNPN, CDR2 SVGIG (reference sequence). The specimen was blood. The source is a woman aged 55-69 years in good health. The chain couples TRBV30 to TRBJ1-2; TRBD1 matches 9 bases. CDR3 coding DNA: TGTGCCTGGAGTTCCGGGACAGGGCCTAACTATGGCTACACCTTC. It yields the protein CAWSSGTGPNYGYTF.